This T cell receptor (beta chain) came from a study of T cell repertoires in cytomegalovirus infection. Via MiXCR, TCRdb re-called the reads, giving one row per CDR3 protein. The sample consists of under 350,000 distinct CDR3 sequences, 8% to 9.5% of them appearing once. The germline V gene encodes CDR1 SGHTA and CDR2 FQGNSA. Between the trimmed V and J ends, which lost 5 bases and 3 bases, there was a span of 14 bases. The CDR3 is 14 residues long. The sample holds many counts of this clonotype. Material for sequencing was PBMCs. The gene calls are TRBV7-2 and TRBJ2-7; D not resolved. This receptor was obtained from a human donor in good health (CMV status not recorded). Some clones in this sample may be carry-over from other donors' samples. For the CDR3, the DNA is TGTGCCAGCAGCCTATATAGGGTAAACTACGAGCAGTACTTC. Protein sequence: CASSLYRVNYEQYF.